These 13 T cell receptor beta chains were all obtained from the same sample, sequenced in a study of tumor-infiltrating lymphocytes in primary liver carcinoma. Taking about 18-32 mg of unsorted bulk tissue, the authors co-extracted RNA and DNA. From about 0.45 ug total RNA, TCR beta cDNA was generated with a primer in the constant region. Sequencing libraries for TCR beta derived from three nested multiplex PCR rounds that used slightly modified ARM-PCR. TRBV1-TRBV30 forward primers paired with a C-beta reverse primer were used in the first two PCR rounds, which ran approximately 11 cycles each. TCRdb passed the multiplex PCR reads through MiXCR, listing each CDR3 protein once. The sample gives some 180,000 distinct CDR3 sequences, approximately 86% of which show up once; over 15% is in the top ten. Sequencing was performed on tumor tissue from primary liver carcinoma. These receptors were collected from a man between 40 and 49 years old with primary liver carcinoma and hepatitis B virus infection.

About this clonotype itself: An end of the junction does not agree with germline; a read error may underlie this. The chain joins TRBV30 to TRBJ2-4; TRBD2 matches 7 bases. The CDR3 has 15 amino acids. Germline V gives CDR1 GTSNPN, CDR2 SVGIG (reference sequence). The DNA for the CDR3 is TGTGCCTGGAGTAACCGGGGGGTAACGAAAAACATTCATTACTTC. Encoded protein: CAWSNRGVTKNIHYF.

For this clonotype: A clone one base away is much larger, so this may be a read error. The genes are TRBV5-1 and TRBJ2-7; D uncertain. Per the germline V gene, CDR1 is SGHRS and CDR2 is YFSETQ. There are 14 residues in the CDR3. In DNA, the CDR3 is TGCGCCAGCAGCTTGGGGCAGGCTTCCTACGAGCAGTGCTTC. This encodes CASSLGQASYEQCF.

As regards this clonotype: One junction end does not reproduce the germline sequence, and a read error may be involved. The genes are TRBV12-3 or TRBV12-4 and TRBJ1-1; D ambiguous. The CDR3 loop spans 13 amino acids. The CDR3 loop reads CASRGPLGTEVFF. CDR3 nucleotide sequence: TGTGCCAGCAGAGGGCCCCTAGGCACTGAAGTTTTCTTT.

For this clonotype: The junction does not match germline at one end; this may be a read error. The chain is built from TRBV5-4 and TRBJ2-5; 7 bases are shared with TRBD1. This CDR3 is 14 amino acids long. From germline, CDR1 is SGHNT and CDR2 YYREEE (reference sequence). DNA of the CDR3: TGTGTCAGCAGCTTGACAGGGAGAAGGGAGACCCAGTATTTC. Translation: CVSSLTGRRETQYF.

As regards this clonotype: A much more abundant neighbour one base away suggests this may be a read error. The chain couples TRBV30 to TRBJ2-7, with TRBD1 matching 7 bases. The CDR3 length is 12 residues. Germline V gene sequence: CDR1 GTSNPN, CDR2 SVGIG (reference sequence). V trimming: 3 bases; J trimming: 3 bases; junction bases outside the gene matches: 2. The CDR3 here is CAWRDRSYEQYF. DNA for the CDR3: TGTGCCTGGAGGGACAGGAGCTACGAGCAGTACTTC. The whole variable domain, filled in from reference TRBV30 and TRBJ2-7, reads SQTIHQWPATLVQPVGSPLSLECTVEGTSNPNLYWYRQAAGRGLQLLFYSVGIGQISSEVPQNLSASRPQDRQFILSSKKLLLSDSGFYLCAWRDRSYEQYFGPGTRLTVT.

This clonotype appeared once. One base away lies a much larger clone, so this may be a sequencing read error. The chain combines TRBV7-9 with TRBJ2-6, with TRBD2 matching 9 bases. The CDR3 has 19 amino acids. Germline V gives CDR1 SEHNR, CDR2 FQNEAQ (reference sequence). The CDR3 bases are TGTGCCAGCAGTCCGGGGGGCGGCGGGAGGGCCTCTTGGGCCAACGTCCTGACTTTC. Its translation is CASSPGGGGRASWANVLTF.

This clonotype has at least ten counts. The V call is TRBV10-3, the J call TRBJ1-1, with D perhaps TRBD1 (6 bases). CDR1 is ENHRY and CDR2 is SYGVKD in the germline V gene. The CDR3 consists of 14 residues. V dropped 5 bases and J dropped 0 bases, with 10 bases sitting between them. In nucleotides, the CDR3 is TGTGCCATCAGTACACAGGGATTGAACACTGAAGCTTTCTTT. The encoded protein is CAISTQGLNTEAFF.

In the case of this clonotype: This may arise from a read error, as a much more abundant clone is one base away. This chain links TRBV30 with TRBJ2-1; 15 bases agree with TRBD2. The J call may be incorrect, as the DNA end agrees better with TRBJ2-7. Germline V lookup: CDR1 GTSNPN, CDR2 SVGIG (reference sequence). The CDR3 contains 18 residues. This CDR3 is CACHIGLAGGFIYNEQYF. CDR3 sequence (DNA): TGTGCCTGCCACATCGGACTAGCGGGAGGGTTTATATACAATGAGCAGTACTTC.

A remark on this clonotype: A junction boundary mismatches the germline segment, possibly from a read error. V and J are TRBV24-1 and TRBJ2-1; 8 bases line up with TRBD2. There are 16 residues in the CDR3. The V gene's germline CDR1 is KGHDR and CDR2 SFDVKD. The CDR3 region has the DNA TGTGCCGCCAGTTATGCCACTAGCGGCCAGAAGAATGAGCAGTTCTTC. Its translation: CAASYATSGQKNEQFF.

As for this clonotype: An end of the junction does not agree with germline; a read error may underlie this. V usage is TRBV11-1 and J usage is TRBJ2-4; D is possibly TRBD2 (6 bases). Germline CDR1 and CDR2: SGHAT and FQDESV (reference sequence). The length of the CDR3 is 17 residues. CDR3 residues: CDSSFPGTRGTKNVQYF. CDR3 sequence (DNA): TGCGACAGCAGCTTTCCCGGGACTCGCGGGACCAAAAACGTCCAGTACTTC.

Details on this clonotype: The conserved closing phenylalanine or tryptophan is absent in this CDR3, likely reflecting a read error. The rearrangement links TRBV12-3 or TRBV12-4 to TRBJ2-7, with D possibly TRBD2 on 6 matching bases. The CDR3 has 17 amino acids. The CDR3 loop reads CASNLEWWEVVRYEQYL. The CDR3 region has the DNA TGTGCCAGCAATTTAGAATGGTGGGAGGTGGTAAGATACGAGCAGTACCTC.

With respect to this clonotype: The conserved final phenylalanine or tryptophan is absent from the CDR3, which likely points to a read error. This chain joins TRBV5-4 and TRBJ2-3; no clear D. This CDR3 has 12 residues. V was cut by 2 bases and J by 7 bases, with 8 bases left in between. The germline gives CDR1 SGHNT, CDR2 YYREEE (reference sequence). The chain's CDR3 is CASSLRENTQYS. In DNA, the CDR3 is TGTGCCAGCAGCTTAAGAGAGAATACGCAGTATTCT.

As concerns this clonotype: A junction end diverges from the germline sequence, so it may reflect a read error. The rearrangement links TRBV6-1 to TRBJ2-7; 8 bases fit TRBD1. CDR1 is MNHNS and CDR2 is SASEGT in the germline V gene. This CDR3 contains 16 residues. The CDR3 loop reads CVSIPRRDRSSYEQYF. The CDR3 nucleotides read TGTGTCAGCATCCCTCGCCGGGACAGGAGCTCCTACGAGCAGTACTTC.